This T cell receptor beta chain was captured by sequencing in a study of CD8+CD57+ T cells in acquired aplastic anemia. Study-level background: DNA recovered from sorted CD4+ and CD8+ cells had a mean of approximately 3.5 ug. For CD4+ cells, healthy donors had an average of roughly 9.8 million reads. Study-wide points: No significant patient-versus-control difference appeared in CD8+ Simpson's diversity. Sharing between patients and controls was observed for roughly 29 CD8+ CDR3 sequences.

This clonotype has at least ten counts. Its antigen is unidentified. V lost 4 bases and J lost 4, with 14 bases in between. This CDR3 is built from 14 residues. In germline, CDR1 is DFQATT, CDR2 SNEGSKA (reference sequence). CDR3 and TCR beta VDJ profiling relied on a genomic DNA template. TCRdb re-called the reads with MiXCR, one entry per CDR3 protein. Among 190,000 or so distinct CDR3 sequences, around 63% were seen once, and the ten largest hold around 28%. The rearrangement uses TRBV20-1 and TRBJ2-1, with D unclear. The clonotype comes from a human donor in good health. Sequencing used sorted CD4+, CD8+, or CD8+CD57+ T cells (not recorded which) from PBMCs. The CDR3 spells CSATHGSEYNEQFF. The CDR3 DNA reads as TGCAGTGCTACCCATGGGTCGGAGTACAATGAGCAGTTCTTC.